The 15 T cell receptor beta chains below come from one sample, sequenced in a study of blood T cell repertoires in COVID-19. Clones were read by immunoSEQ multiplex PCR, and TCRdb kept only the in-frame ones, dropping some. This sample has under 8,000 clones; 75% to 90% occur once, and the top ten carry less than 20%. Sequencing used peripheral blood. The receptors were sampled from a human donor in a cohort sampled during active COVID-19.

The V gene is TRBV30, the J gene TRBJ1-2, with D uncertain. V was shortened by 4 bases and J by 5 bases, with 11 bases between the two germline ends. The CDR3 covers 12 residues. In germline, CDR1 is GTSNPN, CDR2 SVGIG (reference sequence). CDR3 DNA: TGTGCCTGGACGGGAGGGCCGTATGGCTACACCTTC. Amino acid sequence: CAWTGGPYGYTF.

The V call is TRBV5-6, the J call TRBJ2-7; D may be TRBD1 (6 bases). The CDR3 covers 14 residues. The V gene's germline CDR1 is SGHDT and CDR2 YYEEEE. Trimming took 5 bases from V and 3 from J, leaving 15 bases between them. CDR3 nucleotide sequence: TGTGCCAGCAGTTTCCCGGGACACCTCTACGAGCAGTACTTC. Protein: CASSFPGHLYEQYF. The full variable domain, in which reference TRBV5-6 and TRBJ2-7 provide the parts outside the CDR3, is DAGVTQSPTHLIKTRGQQVTLRCSPKSGHDTVSWYQQALGQGPQFIFQYYEEEERQRGNFPDRFSGHQFPNYSSELNVNALLLGDSALYLCASSFPGHLYEQYFGPGTRLTVT.

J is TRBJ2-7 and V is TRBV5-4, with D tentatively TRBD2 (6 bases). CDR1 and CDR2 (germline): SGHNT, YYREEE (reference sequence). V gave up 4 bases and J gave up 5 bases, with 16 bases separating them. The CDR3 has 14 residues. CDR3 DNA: TGTGCCAGCAGCCCGGGACTCCGAGAGCACGAGCAGTACTTC. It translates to CASSPGLREHEQYF.

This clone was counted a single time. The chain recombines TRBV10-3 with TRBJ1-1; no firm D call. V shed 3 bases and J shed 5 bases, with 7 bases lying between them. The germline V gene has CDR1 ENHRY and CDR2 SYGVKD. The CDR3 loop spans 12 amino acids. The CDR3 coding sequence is TGTGCCATCAGTGACAAGAGGACTGAAGCTTTCTTT. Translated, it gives CAISDKRTEAFF.

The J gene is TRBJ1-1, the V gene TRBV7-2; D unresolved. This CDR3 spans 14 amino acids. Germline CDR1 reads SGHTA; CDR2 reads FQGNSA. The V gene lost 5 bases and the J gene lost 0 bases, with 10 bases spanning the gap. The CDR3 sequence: CASSANNMNTEAFF. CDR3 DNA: TGTGCCAGCAGCGCCAATAACATGAACACTGAAGCTTTCTTT.

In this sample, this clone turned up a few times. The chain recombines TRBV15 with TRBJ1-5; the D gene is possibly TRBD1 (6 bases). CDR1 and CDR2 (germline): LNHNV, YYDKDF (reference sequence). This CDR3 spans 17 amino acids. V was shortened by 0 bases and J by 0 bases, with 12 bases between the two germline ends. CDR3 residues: CATSRDLRTDSNQPQHF. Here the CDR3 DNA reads TGTGCCACCAGCAGAGATCTTAGGACAGATAGCAATCAGCCCCAGCATTTT. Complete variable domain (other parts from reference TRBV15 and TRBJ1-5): DAMVIQNPRYQVTQFGKPVTLSCSQTLNHNVMYWYQQKSSQAPKLLFHYYDKDFNNEADTPDNFQSRRPNTSFCFLDIRSPGLGDTAMYLCATSRDLRTDSNQPQHFGDGTRLSIL.

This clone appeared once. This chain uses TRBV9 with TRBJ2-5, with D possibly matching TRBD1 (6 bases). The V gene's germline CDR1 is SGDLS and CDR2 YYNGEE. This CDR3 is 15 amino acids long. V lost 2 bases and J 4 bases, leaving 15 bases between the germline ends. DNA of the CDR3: TGTGCCAGCAGCGTTAAGGGGGATGAACGAGAGACCCAGTACTTC. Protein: CASSVKGDERETQYF. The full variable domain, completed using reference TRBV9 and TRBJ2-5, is DSGVTQTPKHLITATGQRVTLRCSPRSGDLSVYWYQQSLDQGLQFLIQYYNGEERAKGNILERFSAQQFPDLHSELNLSSLELGDSALYFCASSVKGDERETQYFGPGTRLLVL.

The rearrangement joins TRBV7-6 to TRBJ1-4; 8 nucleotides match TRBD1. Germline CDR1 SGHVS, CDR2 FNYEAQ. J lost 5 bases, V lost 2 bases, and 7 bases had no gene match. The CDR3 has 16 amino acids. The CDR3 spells CASSLPYRGKNEKLFF. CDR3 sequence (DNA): TGTGCCAGCAGCTTACCGTACAGGGGGAAAAATGAAAAACTGTTTTTT.

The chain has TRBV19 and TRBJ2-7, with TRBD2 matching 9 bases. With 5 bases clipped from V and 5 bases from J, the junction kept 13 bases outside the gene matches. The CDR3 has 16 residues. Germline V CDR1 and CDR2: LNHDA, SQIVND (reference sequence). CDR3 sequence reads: CASSSDAAGGTHEQYF. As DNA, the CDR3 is TGTGCCAGTAGTTCTGATGCAGCGGGAGGAACCCACGAGCAGTACTTC.

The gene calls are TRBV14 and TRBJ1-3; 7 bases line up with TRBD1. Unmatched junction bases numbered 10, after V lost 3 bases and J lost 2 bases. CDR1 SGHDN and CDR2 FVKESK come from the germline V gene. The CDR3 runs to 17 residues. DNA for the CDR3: TGTGCCAGCAGCCATAACCCAGGGGGTCCCGCTGGAAACACCATATATTTT. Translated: CASSHNPGGPAGNTIYF.

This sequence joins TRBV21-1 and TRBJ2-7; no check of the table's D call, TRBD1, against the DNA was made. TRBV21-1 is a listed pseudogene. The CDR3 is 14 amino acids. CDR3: CARSEGGQGGEQYF. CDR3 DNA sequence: TGTGCCCGCAGCGAAGGGGGACAGGGGGGCGAGCAGTACTTC.

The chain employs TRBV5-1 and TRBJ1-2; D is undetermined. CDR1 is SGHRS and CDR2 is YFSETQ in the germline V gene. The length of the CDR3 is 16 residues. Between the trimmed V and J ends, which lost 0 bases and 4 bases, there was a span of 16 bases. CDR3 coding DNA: TGCGCCAGCAGCTTGGGCCCACAGTCATTTAGCTATGGCTACACCTTC. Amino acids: CASSLGPQSFSYGYTF.

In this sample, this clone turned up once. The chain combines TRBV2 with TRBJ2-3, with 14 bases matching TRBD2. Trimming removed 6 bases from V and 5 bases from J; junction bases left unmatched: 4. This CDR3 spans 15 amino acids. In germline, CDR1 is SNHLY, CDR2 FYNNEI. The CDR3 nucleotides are TGTGCCAGCAGGTTCGGACTAGCGGGGGGAGATACGCAGTATTTT. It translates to CASRFGLAGGDTQYF.

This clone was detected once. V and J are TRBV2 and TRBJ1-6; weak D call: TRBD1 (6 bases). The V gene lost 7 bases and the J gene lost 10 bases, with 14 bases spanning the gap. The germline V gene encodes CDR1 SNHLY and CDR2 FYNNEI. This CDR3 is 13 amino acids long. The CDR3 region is CASKDSLSSPLHF. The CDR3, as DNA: TGTGCCAGCAAGGACAGTCTCTCCTCACCCCTCCACTTT. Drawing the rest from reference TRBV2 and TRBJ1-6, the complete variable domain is EPEVTQTPSHQVTQMGQEVILRCVPISNHLYFYWYRQILGQKVEFLVSFYNNEISEKSEIFDDQFSVERPDGSNFTLKIRSTKLEDSAMYFCASKDSLSSPLHFGNGTRLTVT.

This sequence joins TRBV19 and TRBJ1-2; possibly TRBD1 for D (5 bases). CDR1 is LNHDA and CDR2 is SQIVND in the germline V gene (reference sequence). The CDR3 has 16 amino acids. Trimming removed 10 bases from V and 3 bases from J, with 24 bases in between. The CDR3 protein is CATFGREDNEDYGYTF. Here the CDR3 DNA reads TGTGCCACTTTCGGGAGGGAGGACAACGAGGACTATGGCTACACCTTC.